These 29 T cell receptor beta chains were all obtained from the same sample, sequenced in a study of T-cell reconstitution after alpha-beta-depleted transplantation in children. The TCRbeta library incorporated unique molecular identifiers. TCRdb fed the PCR reads into MiXCR, producing one record per CDR3 protein. The table lists under 300,000 distinct CDR3 sequences, roughly 11% of them singletons. The input for sequencing was peripheral blood, taken 180 days after TCRalphabeta/CD19-depleted stem cell transplant. All receptors derive from a male patient under 10 years old who had a stem cell transplant for chronic granulomatous disease, so the T cells may come from the graft donor.

This clonotype has at least ten counts. The J gene is TRBJ2-3, the V gene TRBV5-1; 9 bases align to TRBD1. Looked up from germline, CDR1 is SGHRS and CDR2 is YFSETQ. V lost 0 bases and J lost 3; bases outside the gene matches: 11. The CDR3 covers 18 residues. The CDR3 reads CASSLAPPGQGLTDTQYF. DNA of the CDR3: TGCGCCAGCAGCTTGGCCCCTCCGGGACAGGGATTGACAGATACGCAGTATTTT.

This clonotype showed up many times. The genes are TRBV7-3 and TRBJ2-3, with D possibly called TRBD1 or TRBD2 (5 bases each). Between the trimmed V and J ends, which lost 4 bases and 5 bases, there was a span of 16 bases. CDR1 and CDR2 (germline): SGHTA, FQGTGA. The CDR3 is made up of 15 amino acids. The CDR3 bases are TGTGCCAGCAGCTCCGATGGGGGTCTTCGAGATACGCAGTATTTT. It encodes CASSSDGGLRDTQYF.

This clonotype was detected ten times or more. The gene calls are TRBV28 and TRBJ2-7; D is ambiguous. The germline V gene encodes CDR1 MDHEN and CDR2 SYDVKM. This CDR3 spans 17 amino acids. V lost 3 bases, J lost 0 bases, and 18 bases lay in between. Here the CDR3 reads CASSFPRHLRSSYEQYF. The CDR3 DNA sequence: TGTGCCAGCAGTTTTCCACGCCACCTCAGGAGCTCCTACGAGCAGTACTTC.

In this sample, this clonotype turned up many times. The CDR3 protein is CASSMGQSLDGYTF. The CDR3, as DNA: TGCGCCAGCAGCATGGGACAGTCGCTGGATGGCTACACCTTC. The chain recombines TRBV5-1 with TRBJ1-2; 7 bases map to TRBD1. Per germline, CDR1 SGHRS and CDR2 YFSETQ. V shed 4 bases, J shed 6 bases, and the junction held 9 bases outside the gene matches. This CDR3 has 14 amino acids.

This clonotype was picked up many times. This chain joins TRBV7-2 and TRBJ2-7; 8 bases line up with TRBD2. The CDR3 contains 16 residues. V gave up 4 bases and J gave up 2 bases; unmatched junction bases: 10. Germline V gives CDR1 SGHTA, CDR2 FQGNSA. The CDR3 loop is CASSSIVAGGPYEQYF. In DNA form, the CDR3 reads TGTGCCAGCAGCTCAATTGTGGCGGGGGGCCCCTACGAGCAGTACTTC.

A few counts support this clonotype. The rearrangement joins TRBV6-5 to TRBJ2-1; 11 nucleotides line up with TRBD1. Germline CDR1 reads MNHEY; CDR2 reads SVGAGI. V dropped 4 bases and J dropped 6; count of bases not matched to a gene: 2. The CDR3 covers 14 residues. CDR3 region: CASSWTGGFNEQFF. DNA for the CDR3: TGTGCCAGCAGTTGGACAGGGGGCTTCAATGAGCAGTTCTTC.

This clonotype was recorded many times. The gene calls are TRBV18 and TRBJ1-1; D possibly corresponds to TRBD1 (6 bases). The length of the CDR3 is 15 residues. Trimming pared 6 bases from V and 8 bases from J, leaving 22 bases between. Per the germline V gene, CDR1 is KGHSH and CDR2 is LQKENI. The CDR3: CASSSGPTGRIEAFF. The CDR3 bases are TGTGCCAGCTCGTCGGGCCCAACAGGGCGGATCGAAGCTTTCTTT.

The chain carries TRBV2 and TRBJ2-2; 11 bases fit TRBD2. CDR3 length: 16 residues. The V and J ends lost 7 bases and 3 bases, in that order; junction bases with no gene match: 7. Germline assignment: CDR1 SNHLY and CDR2 FYNNEI. The CDR3: CASTQLAGVDTGELFF. The CDR3 bases are TGTGCCAGCACCCAACTAGCGGGAGTCGACACCGGGGAGCTGTTTTTT.

This clonotype was recorded many times. The genes are TRBV2 and TRBJ2-6, with D unclear. Germline CDR1 SNHLY, CDR2 FYNNEI. The V gene lost 3 bases and the J gene lost 0 bases, with 6 bases spanning the gap. The CDR3 is 15 residues long. CDR3 nucleotides: TGTGCCAGCAGTGATGGGTTCTCTGGGGCCAACGTCCTGACTTTC. Protein product: CASSDGFSGANVLTF.

This clonotype has at least ten counts. The chain recombines TRBV7-2 with TRBJ2-3; either TRBD1 or TRBD2 may fit D (6 bases each). V dropped 0 bases and J dropped 4 bases, with 14 bases sitting between them. Germline CDR1 and CDR2: SGHTA and FQGNSA. The length of the CDR3 is 16 residues. In DNA form, the CDR3 reads TGTGCCAGCAGCTTAGCGGGGGGCCGGGGTGCAGATACGCAGTATTTT. It is translated as CASSLAGGRGADTQYF.

At least ten counts were recorded for this clonotype. J is TRBJ2-7 and V is TRBV9, with D possibly TRBD2 on 5 matching bases. The CDR3 has 14 amino acids. Trimming cost V 0 bases and J 7 bases, with 14 bases left between them. Germline V lookup: CDR1 SGDLS, CDR2 YYNGEE. CDR3 nucleotide sequence: TGTGCCAGCAGCGTAGAGGCCCAACCGGGAGAGCAGTACTTC. Protein product: CASSVEAQPGEQYF.

This clonotype was seen many times. The chain joins TRBV28 to TRBJ2-5, with a possible D match to TRBD1 (5 bases). Germline V CDR1 and CDR2: MDHEN, SYDVKM. V was clipped by 6 bases and J by 4 bases, with 12 bases between them. This CDR3 is 13 amino acids long. Here the CDR3 reads CASRSGLGETQYF. The CDR3, as DNA: TGTGCCAGCAGGTCAGGGTTAGGAGAGACCCAGTACTTC. Supplemented by reference TRBV28 and TRBJ2-5, the full variable domain reads DVKVTQSSRYLVKRTGEKVFLECVQDMDHENMFWYRQDPGLGLRLIYFSYDVKMKEKGDIPEGYSVSREKKERFSLILESASTNQTSMYLCASRSGLGETQYFGPGTRLLVL.

This clonotype came up many times. The chain joins TRBV28 to TRBJ2-3, with 12 nucleotides matching TRBD2. CDR3 length: 19 amino acids. Germline trimming cut 6 bases from V and 0 bases from J; bases unmatched to any gene: 13. Germline V gives CDR1 MDHEN, CDR2 SYDVKM. CDR3 residues: CASRTTTSGRISSTDTQYF. The CDR3 coding sequence is TGTGCCAGCAGAACAACGACTAGCGGGAGAATATCTAGCACAGATACGCAGTATTTT.

The V and J genes are TRBV12-3 or TRBV12-4 and TRBJ2-1; 10 positions agree with TRBD2. The V gene end was trimmed by 4 bases and the J gene end by 4 bases; junction bases not matched to a gene: 10. This CDR3 has 17 amino acids. The CDR3 region is CASSSLQPGLAYNEQFF. In DNA, the CDR3 is TGTGCCAGCAGTTCCTTACAACCGGGACTAGCGTACAATGAGCAGTTCTTC.

This clonotype has ten or more counts. The chain uses TRBV19 and TRBJ2-4; unclear D gene. Trimming took 3 bases from V and 1 from J, leaving 7 bases between them. The CDR3 has 14 residues. CDR1 is LNHDA and CDR2 is SQIVND in the germline V gene (reference sequence). The CDR3 DNA reads TGTGCCAGTAGTATGACGCTGGCCAAAAACATTCAGTACTTC. Translating it yields CASSMTLAKNIQYF.

On this clonotype itself: A single base separates this from a much larger clone, so it may be a read error. Given the absence of the conserved phenylalanine or tryptophan at the CDR3 end, a read error is likely. The V gene is TRBV12-3 or TRBV12-4, the J gene TRBJ2-7; D is possibly TRBD1 (6 bases). The V and J ends lost 2 bases and 6 bases respectively, with 17 bases between them. The CDR3 length is 15 residues. The CDR3 region is CASSLNGLQGSEQYY. CDR3 nucleotide sequence: TGTGCCAGCAGTTTAAATGGGCTACAGGGAAGCGAGCAGTACTAC.

This clonotype occurred many times. The gene calls are TRBV5-1 and TRBJ2-7; 8 nucleotides align to TRBD2. Per germline, CDR1 SGHRS and CDR2 YFSETQ. The V gene end was trimmed by 0 bases and the J gene end by 5 bases; junction bases not matched to a gene: 7. CDR3 length: 15 residues. CDR3 nucleotide sequence: TGCGCCAGCAGCTTGGAGAGCGGGAGAGTGCACGAGCAGTACTTC. Encoded protein: CASSLESGRVHEQYF.

For this clonotype: With a much larger clone just one base away, this may be a read error. The chain recombines TRBV5-1 with TRBJ1-2; D might be TRBD1 (6 bases). V dropped 1 base and J dropped 4 bases, with 11 bases sitting between them. CDR3 length: 14 residues. Germline loops: CDR1 SGHRS, CDR2 YFSETQ. The CDR3 protein is CASSLSAGVYGYTF. For the CDR3, the DNA is TGCGCCAGCAGCTTGTCTGCAGGGGTCTATGGCTACACCTTC.

This clonotype was found once. A read error may be the cause here, since a much bigger clone is one base away. V usage is TRBV20-1 and J usage is TRBJ1-2, with 12 bases lining up with TRBD1. This CDR3 has 16 residues. Germline loops: CDR1 DFQATT, CDR2 SNEGSKA (reference sequence). The DNA of the CDR3 is TGCTGTGCTAGAGAGCCGGGACAGGGGGCGATCTATGGCTACACCTTC. Translation gives CCAREPGQGAIYGYTF.

This clonotype has ten or more counts. The chain recombines TRBV5-1 with TRBJ1-1, with a possible D match to TRBD1 (5 bases). The germline gives CDR1 SGHRS, CDR2 YFSETQ. Trimming removed 2 bases at V and 0 bases at J, with 8 bases between. The CDR3 loop spans 14 amino acids. The DNA of the CDR3 is TGCGCCAGCAGCTTCGGGGGTTTGAACACTGAAGCTTTCTTT. Its translation is CASSFGGLNTEAFF.

This clonotype was seen ten or more times. The V call is TRBV5-1, the J call TRBJ1-1; D may be TRBD1 (5 bases). The CDR3 is 14 amino acids. Trimming cost V 7 bases and J 1 base, with 14 bases left between them. Germline CDR1 reads SGHRS; CDR2 reads YFSETQ. The CDR3 nucleotides are TGCGCCAGCGATAGGGGCACCCAGAACACTGAAGCTTTCTTT. Encoded protein: CASDRGTQNTEAFF.

About this clonotype itself: It may be a read error: a sequence one base away is much more abundant. The chain joins TRBV6-2 or TRBV6-3 to TRBJ2-7; a possible D gene is TRBD1 (6 bases). The CDR3 is made up of 15 amino acids. Germline values: CDR1 MNHEY, CDR2 SVGEGT. CDR3 DNA sequence: TGTGTCAGCAGTTACTCAGCCAGGGGTACCTACGAGCAGTACTTC. It codes for CVSSYSARGTYEQYF.

This clonotype has at least ten counts. V and J are TRBV18 and TRBJ2-7, with D perhaps TRBD1 or TRBD2 (5 bases each). The CDR3 extends over 15 amino acids. Looked up from germline, CDR1 is KGHSH and CDR2 is LQKENI. V gave up 3 bases and J gave up 2 bases, with 14 bases separating them. The CDR3, as DNA: TGTGCCAGCTCACCCGGGACCCACGAGGCCTACGAGCAGTACTTC. Translation: CASSPGTHEAYEQYF.

This clonotype was recorded at least ten times. This chain uses TRBV11-2 with TRBJ2-1; 15 positions match TRBD2. The V gene's germline CDR1 is SGHAT and CDR2 FQNNGV. The ends lost 5 bases at V and 7 bases at J; junction bases unmatched: 6. This CDR3 is 16 amino acids long. The CDR3 DNA reads TGTGCCAGCAGCCTCGGACTAGCGGGAGGGTGGAATGAGCAGTTCTTC. Its protein is CASSLGLAGGWNEQFF.

The table lists this clonotype with many counts. This chain uses TRBV11-2 with TRBJ2-7; 10 positions agree with TRBD1. The V segment lost 5 bases and the J segment 7 bases; nucleotides outside the gene matches: 5. The CDR3 spans 13 residues. Per germline, CDR1 SGHAT and CDR2 FQNNGV. As DNA, the CDR3 is TGTGCCAGCAGCCGGGACAGGGGAAAGGAGCAGTACTTC. Protein sequence: CASSRDRGKEQYF.

Ten or more counts support this clonotype. The genes are TRBV24-1 and TRBJ2-5, with TRBD1 matching over 9 bases. Germline lookup yields CDR1 KGHDR and CDR2 SFDVKD. The CDR3 totals 17 residues. The J segment lost 0 bases and the V segment lost 1 base, leaving 5 bases of the junction unmatched. The CDR3 loop reads CATSDFRGQGYQETQYF. DNA for the CDR3: TGTGCCACCAGTGATTTTAGAGGACAGGGGTACCAAGAGACCCAGTACTTC.

The sample holds many counts of this clonotype. This chain links TRBV5-1 with TRBJ2-5; a possible D gene is TRBD2 (6 bases). Germline V gene data show CDR1 as SGHRS and CDR2 as YFSETQ. The CDR3 has 14 residues. Trimming removed 4 bases at V and 6 bases at J, with 16 bases between. The CDR3 region has the DNA TGCGCCAGCAGCCGGACCGGGAGAAAGAAGACCCAGTACTTC. The encoded protein is CASSRTGRKKTQYF.

This clonotype was recorded many times. V usage is TRBV5-6 and J usage is TRBJ1-4; D ambiguous. The CDR3 contains 14 residues. Trimming removed 5 bases from V and 0 bases from J, with 8 bases in between. Germline CDR1 SGHDT, CDR2 YYEEEE. CDR3 in DNA: TGTGCCAGCAGTGCGTACCCAACTAATGAAAAACTGTTTTTT. Protein product: CASSAYPTNEKLFF. The whole variable domain, filled in from reference TRBV5-6 and TRBJ1-4, reads DAGVTQSPTHLIKTRGQQVTLRCSPKSGHDTVSWYQQALGQGPQFIFQYYEEEERQRGNFPDRFSGHQFPNYSSELNVNALLLGDSALYLCASSAYPTNEKLFFGSGTQLSVL.

The J gene is TRBJ2-5, the V gene TRBV24-1; tentative D call: TRBD2 (5 bases). Germline-derived CDR1 and CDR2 are KGHDR and SFDVKD. There are 17 residues in the CDR3. V lost 7 bases and J 4 bases, leaving 24 bases between the germline ends. CDR3 sequence (DNA): TGTGCCACCAGCGGAGTACTAGGTTCGGGCCCCGGAGAGACCCAGTACTTC. It is translated as CATSGVLGSGPGETQYF.